This passage covers 31 T cell receptor beta chains from one sample sequenced in a study of CD8 T cells in ankylosing spondylitis. These receptors' targets are unknown. TCRdb re-called the 5' RACE reads with MiXCR, one entry per CDR3 protein. The data hold a few hundred thousand distinct CDR3 sequences, with roughly 18% observed a single time. Findings of the study overall: The study identified a TCR beta motif of eight highly homologous variants that appeared characteristic of ankylosing spondylitis blood.

The specimen was blood, either unsorted or a sorted T cell fraction (not recorded which). Receptors were obtained from a male donor with ankylosing spondylitis.

This clonotype was observed a few times. The J gene is TRBJ1-1, the V gene TRBV15, with 7 bases identical to TRBD1. V gave up 8 bases and J gave up 0 bases; unmatched junction bases: 0. Germline loops: CDR1 LNHNV, CDR2 YYDKDF (reference sequence). This CDR3 region has 12 residues. The CDR3 nucleotides read TGTGCCACCGGACAGGTGAACACTGAAGCTTTCTTT. This translates into CATGQVNTEAFF.

The V and J genes are TRBV27 and TRBJ2-3, with D uncertain. The germline V gene has CDR1 MNHEY and CDR2 SMNVEV (reference sequence). V lost 5 bases, J lost 3 bases, and 9 bases lay in between. The length of the CDR3 is 13 residues. In DNA, the CDR3 is TGTGCCAGCAGTCCCTGGTCAACAGATACGCAGTATTTT. It is translated as CASSPWSTDTQYF.

This clonotype was detected a few times. The CDR3 sequence: CASSARGQYDGYTF. The CDR3 DNA sequence: TGTGCCAGCAGTGCCCGGGGCCAGTACGATGGCTACACCTTC. This rearrangement joins TRBV27 to TRBJ1-2, with a tentative D call TRBD1 (5 bases). Trimming removed 5 bases from V and 6 bases from J, with 16 bases in between. The CDR3 sequence is 14 residues long. Germline V CDR1 and CDR2: MNHEY, SMNVEV (reference sequence).

This clonotype was detected ten times or more. V gene TRBV12-3 or TRBV12-4 combines with J gene TRBJ2-7; 7 bases match TRBD2. This CDR3 is 15 amino acids long. CDR3 protein: CATDRDQAGRYEQYF. The CDR3 DNA reads as TGTGCGACGGATCGAGATCAAGCGGGAAGGTACGAGCAGTACTTC.

In its sample, this clonotype was seen a few times. The chain has TRBV11-1 and TRBJ2-3; D possibly corresponds to TRBD1 (6 bases). V lost 7 bases, J lost 2 bases, and 13 bases lay in between. CDR1 and CDR2 from the germline V gene are SGHAT and FQDESV (reference sequence). This CDR3 comprises 14 residues. For the CDR3, the DNA is TGTGCCAGCACCCCGGACAGTTTCACAGATACGCAGTATTTT. It is translated as CASTPDSFTDTQYF.

This clonotype was seen more than once but under ten times. The genes are TRBV24-1 and TRBJ2-2; D might be TRBD2 (6 bases). Looked up from germline, CDR1 is KGHDR and CDR2 is SFDVKD. Trimming took 4 bases from V and 4 from J, leaving 15 bases between them. The CDR3 consists of 16 residues. The CDR3 nucleotides read TGTGCCACCAGTGAGGGCGCGGGGTTAAGCACCGGGGAGCTGTTTTTT. The encoded protein is CATSEGAGLSTGELFF.

This clonotype was picked up a small number of times. This chain connects TRBV12-3 or TRBV12-4 to TRBJ2-2; the D gene is possibly TRBD1 (5 bases). The CDR3 spans 17 residues. The V and J ends lost 0 bases and 3 bases respectively, with 14 bases between them. CDR3 DNA sequence: TGTGCCAGCAGTTTAGCGGTGCAGGGTTGGGACACCGGGGAGCTGTTTTTT. This sequence encodes CASSLAVQGWDTGELFF.

This clonotype has a handful of counts. This chain links TRBV15 with TRBJ2-7, with D tentatively TRBD1 or TRBD2 (5 bases each). CDR3 length: 16 residues. Germline V lookup: CDR1 LNHNV, CDR2 YYDKDF (reference sequence). Trimming stripped 5 bases from V and 4 bases from J, with 21 bases between. The CDR3: CATSPRGVRDSYEQYF. In DNA, the CDR3 is TGTGCCACCAGCCCAAGAGGGGTCCGGGATTCATACGAGCAGTACTTC.

This clonotype turned up a few times. The chain joins TRBV27 to TRBJ1-2; D might be TRBD1 (6 bases). The CDR3 totals 13 residues. Deletions cut 8 bases from V and 7 bases from J, with 17 bases between. The germline gives CDR1 MNHEY, CDR2 SMNVEV (reference sequence). The CDR3 nucleotides are TGTGCCAGCTCCTTGGGAACAGGGTCTGGCTACACCTTC. Its translation is CASSLGTGSGYTF.

This rearrangement joins TRBV18 to TRBJ2-1; possible D gene TRBD2, 5 bases. CDR3 length: 17 amino acids. The V end lost 2 bases, the J end lost 0 bases, and 14 bases lay between the germline ends. Germline CDR1 KGHSH, CDR2 LQKENI. This chain's CDR3 is CASSPKIAGSSYNEQFF. The CDR3 nucleotides read TGTGCCAGCTCACCAAAAATTGCGGGTAGCTCCTACAATGAGCAGTTCTTC.

This sequence joins TRBV29-1 and TRBJ2-1; 7 bases are a match to TRBD2. CDR1 and CDR2 from the germline V gene are SQVTM and ANQGSEA. J was trimmed by 9 bases and V by 0 bases; bases with no gene match: 8. The length of the CDR3 is 14 residues. CDR3 protein: CSVEDRRGVAEQFF. CDR3 nucleotides: TGCAGCGTTGAAGATCGTCGGGGGGTTGCTGAGCAGTTCTTC.

The chain has TRBV29-1 and TRBJ1-1; 7 bases are a match to TRBD1. After removal of 4 bases from V and 1 base from J, the junction contained 15 bases not matched to a gene. The CDR3 loop spans 17 amino acids. CDR1 is SQVTM and CDR2 is ANQGSEA in the germline V gene. The CDR3 loop is CSVVFPTGQAWNTEAFF. In DNA form, the CDR3 reads TGCAGCGTTGTCTTCCCGACAGGGCAGGCCTGGAACACTGAAGCTTTCTTT. Supplemented by reference TRBV29-1 and TRBJ1-1, the full variable domain reads SAVISQKPSRDICQRGTSLTIQCQVDSQVTMMFWYRQQPGQSLTLIATANQGSEATYESGFVIDKFPISRPNLTFSTLTVSNMSPEDSSIYLCSVVFPTGQAWNTEAFFGQGTRLTVV.

The chain carries TRBV13 and TRBJ2-1, with 7 bases identical to TRBD2. The CDR3 is 13 amino acids. The germline CDR1 and CDR2 sequences are PRHDT and FYEKMQ (reference sequence). V gave up 5 bases and J gave up 14 bases; unmatched junction bases: 12. The CDR3 DNA is TGTGCCAGCAGCCAGGTTCTAGGACTAGAGAAGTTCTTC. This codes for CASSQVLGLEKFF.

This clonotype has a handful of counts. The rearrangement uses TRBV27 and TRBJ2-1, with TRBD2 matching over 15 bases. The germline V gene encodes CDR1 MNHEY and CDR2 SMNVEV (reference sequence). The ends lost 5 bases at V and 7 bases at J; junction bases unmatched: 3. The CDR3 sequence is 15 residues long. The CDR3 reads CASSPGTSGRNEQFF. The DNA for the CDR3 is TGTGCCAGCAGTCCTGGGACTAGCGGGAGGAATGAGCAGTTCTTC.

This clonotype was detected only a few times. The V and J genes are TRBV7-6 and TRBJ1-3; D might be TRBD1 (5 bases). The CDR3 sequence is 16 residues long. Trimming cost V 5 bases and J 0 bases, with 14 bases left between them. The germline gives CDR1 SGHVS, CDR2 FNYEAQ. Here the CDR3 reads CASSPWDRHSGNTIYF. The CDR3, as DNA: TGTGCCAGCAGCCCCTGGGACCGCCACTCTGGAAACACCATATATTTT.

This clonotype came up a few times. The V and J genes are TRBV5-4 and TRBJ2-2; TRBD2 agrees at 10 bases. Germline V gene lookup returns CDR1 SGHNT and CDR2 YYREEE (reference sequence). J was trimmed by 5 bases and V by 1 base; bases with no gene match: 5. CDR3 length: 16 amino acids. This chain's CDR3 is CASSLWLAGETGELFF. CDR3 nucleotides: TGTGCCAGCAGCTTGTGGCTAGCGGGAGAAACCGGGGAGCTGTTTTTT. Combining the CDR3 with reference TRBV5-4 and TRBJ2-2 gives the whole variable domain ETGVTQSPTHLIKTRGQQVTLRCSSQSGHNTVSWYQQALGQGPQFIFQYYREEENGRGNFPPRFSGLQFPNYSSELNVNALELDDSALYLCASSLWLAGETGELFFGEGSRLTVL.

The rearrangement joins TRBV6-2 or TRBV6-3 to TRBJ2-1, with a tentative D call TRBD2 (6 bases). The V gene lost 3 bases and the J gene lost 4 bases, with 13 bases spanning the gap. Germline CDR1 reads MNHEY; CDR2 reads SVGEGT. The CDR3 contains 15 residues. This CDR3 reads CASSYVLAGYNEQFF. For the CDR3, the DNA is TGTGCCAGCAGTTATGTACTAGCTGGTTACAATGAGCAGTTCTTC.

This chain connects TRBV5-6 to TRBJ2-5; tentatively, D is TRBD2 (6 bases). Trimming removed 0 bases from V and 4 bases from J, with 10 bases in between. Germline-derived CDR1 and CDR2 are SGHDT and YYEEEE. This CDR3 region has 14 residues. The CDR3 protein is CASSLAGVVETQYF. DNA of the CDR3: TGTGCCAGCAGCTTGGCGGGGGTTGTAGAGACCCAGTACTTC.

This clonotype was recorded at least ten times. This chain joins TRBV5-1 and TRBJ2-7; 8 bases align to TRBD2. Germline CDR1 and CDR2: SGHRS and YFSETQ. This CDR3 spans 15 amino acids. Trimming removed 5 bases from V and 0 bases from J; junction bases left unmatched: 7. The CDR3 DNA reads TGCGCCAGCAGGTTACTAGCGGAACTCTCCTACGAGCAGTACTTC. Translating gives CASRLLAELSYEQYF.

The V gene is TRBV7-9, the J gene TRBJ2-7, with 9 bases aligning to TRBD1. This CDR3 contains 16 residues. V lost 5 bases and J lost 5; bases outside the gene matches: 13. Germline CDR1 reads SEHNR; CDR2 reads FQNEAQ (reference sequence). The CDR3 protein is CASSKPGTGWFDEQYF. CDR3 coding DNA: TGTGCCAGCAGCAAACCCGGGACAGGGTGGTTCGACGAGCAGTACTTC.

The sample holds many counts of this clonotype. The chain couples TRBV29-1 to TRBJ1-1; perhaps TRBD1 as D (6 bases). There are 13 residues in the CDR3. From germline, CDR1 is SQVTM and CDR2 ANQGSEA. The V gene lost 3 bases and the J gene lost 2 bases, with 10 bases spanning the gap. The DNA for the CDR3 is TGCAGCGTTGATAAACAGGGTAACACTGAAGCTTTCTTT. It yields the protein CSVDKQGNTEAFF. Full variable domain (rest looked up from reference TRBV29-1 and TRBJ1-1): SAVISQKPSRDICQRGTSLTIQCQVDSQVTMMFWYRQQPGQSLTLIATANQGSEATYESGFVIDKFPISRPNLTFSTLTVSNMSPEDSSIYLCSVDKQGNTEAFFGQGTRLTVV.

This clonotype was detected many times. The chain is built from TRBV12-3 or TRBV12-4 and TRBJ1-1; D might be TRBD1 (5 bases). The CDR3 totals 13 residues. Between the trimmed V and J ends, which lost 5 bases and 3 bases, there was a span of 10 bases. The CDR3 bases are TGTGCCAGCAGTCTCGGGGGTGACACTGAAGCTTTCTTT. Protein: CASSLGGDTEAFF.

V is TRBV20-1 and J is TRBJ1-6, with a weak D call TRBD1 (5 bases). Germline CDR1 and CDR2: DFQATT and SNEGSKA (reference sequence). CDR3 length: 16 residues. Trimming removed 5 bases at V and 5 bases at J, with 19 bases between. The CDR3: CSAPRRWGDHNSPLHF. The CDR3 bases are TGCAGTGCTCCCCGACGGTGGGGGGACCATAATTCACCCCTCCACTTT.

The V call is TRBV12-3 or TRBV12-4, the J call TRBJ2-2; 9 positions match TRBD1. There are 15 residues in the CDR3. With V trimmed by 5 bases and J by 5 bases, 6 bases remained unmatched. CDR3 sequence (DNA): TGTGCCAGCAGTCCCACAGGGGGCCGAACCGGGGAGCTGTTTTTT. Residues: CASSPTGGRTGELFF.

This clonotype turned up a few times. The V call is TRBV4-2, the J call TRBJ2-2; no definite D call. The CDR3 totals 14 residues. V was shortened by 0 bases and J by 5 bases, with 7 bases between the two germline ends. Germline V gene lookup returns CDR1 LGHNA and CDR2 YNFKEQ. The CDR3 nucleotides read TGTGCCAGCAGCCAAGAAGGCCTTACCGGGGAGCTGTTTTTT. Translated, it gives CASSQEGLTGELFF.

This chain uses TRBV6-1 with TRBJ2-1; 9 nucleotides match TRBD1. Germline assignment: CDR1 MNHNS and CDR2 SASEGT. The J segment lost 4 bases and the V segment lost 3 bases, leaving 10 bases of the junction unmatched. There are 17 residues in the CDR3. The CDR3 DNA is TGTGCCAGCAGTGAGCATGGGACAGGGCTGCTTTACAATGAGCAGTTCTTC. It yields the protein CASSEHGTGLLYNEQFF.

This clonotype was seen a handful of times. The chain recombines TRBV29-1 with TRBJ1-1, with D hard to call. This CDR3 comprises 11 residues. The ends were cut back, 1 base at V and 5 bases at J, with 5 bases in the middle. The germline V gene encodes CDR1 SQVTM and CDR2 ANQGSEA. In DNA, the CDR3 is TGCAGCGTTGAAGCGGTTACTGAAGCTTTCTTT. Translated, it gives CSVEAVTEAFF. The full variable domain, rest sourced from reference TRBV29-1 and TRBJ1-1, is SAVISQKPSRDICQRGTSLTIQCQVDSQVTMMFWYRQQPGQSLTLIATANQGSEATYESGFVIDKFPISRPNLTFSTLTVSNMSPEDSSIYLCSVEAVTEAFFGQGTRLTVV.

The chain joins TRBV29-1 to TRBJ1-2, with D unclear. This CDR3 spans 15 amino acids. Germline CDR1 and CDR2: SQVTM and ANQGSEA. Trimming removed 3 bases at V and 0 bases at J, with 14 bases between. This CDR3 is CSVDNGRGANYGYTF. CDR3 coding DNA: TGCAGCGTTGATAACGGCAGAGGAGCTAACTATGGCTACACCTTC.

The rearrangement uses TRBV7-6 and TRBJ2-7; TRBD2 matches at 8 bases. The V gene's germline CDR1 is SGHVS and CDR2 FNYEAQ. This CDR3 has 14 amino acids. The V and J ends lost 3 bases and 6 bases, in that order; junction bases with no gene match: 7. CDR3 protein: CASSFLTSGSEQYF. In DNA, the CDR3 is TGTGCCAGCAGCTTTCTTACTAGCGGCAGCGAGCAGTACTTC.

In this sample, this clonotype turned up a few times. The chain uses TRBV7-9 and TRBJ1-1, with 10 bases that match TRBD1. Trimming at V came to 6 bases and at J to 4 bases, leaving 5 bases not matched to a gene. Germline V CDR1 and CDR2: SEHNR, FQNEAQ (reference sequence). CDR3 length equals 14 residues. CDR3 region: CASSRQGAGTEAFF. For the CDR3, the DNA is TGTGCCAGCAGTCGACAGGGGGCGGGCACTGAAGCTTTCTTT. The variable domain in full, with the rest retrieved from reference TRBV7-9 and TRBJ1-1, is DTGVSQNPRHKITKRGQNVTFRCDPISEHNRLYWYRQTLGQGPEFLTYFQNEAQLEKSRLLSDRFSAERPKGSFSTLEIQRTEQGDSAMYLCASSRQGAGTEAFFGQGTRLTVV.

The chain uses TRBV6-2 or TRBV6-3 and TRBJ2-7; unclear D gene. Germline CDR1 is MNHEY and CDR2 is SVGEGT. Trimming pared 2 bases from V and 2 bases from J, leaving 10 bases between. The CDR3 length is 14 residues. CDR3 DNA sequence: TGTGCCAGCAGTTACGCAAGTTGGACCTACGAGCAGTACTTC. Its translation is CASSYASWTYEQYF.